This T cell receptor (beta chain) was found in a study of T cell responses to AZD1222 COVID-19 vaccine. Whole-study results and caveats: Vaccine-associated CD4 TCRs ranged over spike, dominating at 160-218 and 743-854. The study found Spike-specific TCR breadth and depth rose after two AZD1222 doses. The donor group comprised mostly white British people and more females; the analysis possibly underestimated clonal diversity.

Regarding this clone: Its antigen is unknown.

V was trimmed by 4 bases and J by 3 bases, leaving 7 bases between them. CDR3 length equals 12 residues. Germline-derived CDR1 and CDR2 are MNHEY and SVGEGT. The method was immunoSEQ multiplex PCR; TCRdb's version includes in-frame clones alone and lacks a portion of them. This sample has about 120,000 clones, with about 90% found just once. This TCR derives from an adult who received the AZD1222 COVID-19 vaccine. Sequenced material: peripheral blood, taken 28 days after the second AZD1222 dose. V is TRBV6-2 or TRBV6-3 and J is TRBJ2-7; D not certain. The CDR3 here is CASSFSVYEQYF. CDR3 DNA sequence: TGTGCCAGCAGTTTCTCGGTCTACGAGCAGTACTTC.